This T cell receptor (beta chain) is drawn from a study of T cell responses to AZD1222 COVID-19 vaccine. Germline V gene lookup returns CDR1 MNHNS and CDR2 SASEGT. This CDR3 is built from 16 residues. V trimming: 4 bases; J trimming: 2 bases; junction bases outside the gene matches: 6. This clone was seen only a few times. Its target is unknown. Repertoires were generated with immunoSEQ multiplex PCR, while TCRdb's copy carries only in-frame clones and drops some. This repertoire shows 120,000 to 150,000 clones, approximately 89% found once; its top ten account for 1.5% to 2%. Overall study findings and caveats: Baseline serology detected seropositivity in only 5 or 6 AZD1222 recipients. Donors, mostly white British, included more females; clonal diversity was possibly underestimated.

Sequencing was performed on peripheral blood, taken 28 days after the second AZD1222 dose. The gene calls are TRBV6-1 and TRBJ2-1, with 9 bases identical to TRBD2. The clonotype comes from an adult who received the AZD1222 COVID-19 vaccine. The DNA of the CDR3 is TGTGCCAGCAGTGCTAGCGGGGAGGGCCCCTACAATGAGCAGTTCTTC. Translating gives CASSASGEGPYNEQFF.